The 22 T cell receptor beta chains below come from one sample, sequenced in a study of blood T cell repertoires in COVID-19. Profiled with immunoSEQ multiplex PCR; TCRdb holds only in-frame clones, not every one. The sample records roughly 84,000 clones, around four fifths being singletons. Sequencing was done on a sample of peripheral blood. The source of these receptors is a man older than 75 with active or convalescent COVID-19.

The chain has TRBV19 and TRBJ2-2; 7 positions agree with TRBD1. The CDR3 contains 15 residues. The germline V gene has CDR1 LNHDA and CDR2 SQIVND (reference sequence). The V segment lost 3 bases and the J segment 0 bases; nucleotides outside the gene matches: 1. The CDR3 nucleotides are TGTGCCAGTAGTATCACAGGGGCGAACACCGGGGAGCTGTTTTTT. This codes for CASSITGANTGELFF.

The rearrangement joins TRBV3-1 (or the pseudogene TRBV3-2) to TRBJ1-1, with D possibly TRBD1 on 5 matching bases. Trimming took 0 bases from V and 0 from J, leaving 8 bases between them. Germline CDR1 and CDR2: LGHDT and YNNKEL (reference sequence). This CDR3 is 15 amino acids long. DNA for the CDR3: TGTGCCAGCAGCCAAGAGGCAGGGATGAACACTGAAGCTTTCTTT. Translation gives CASSQEAGMNTEAFF.

V gene TRBV24-1 combines with J gene TRBJ2-1, with TRBD2 identical over 9 bases. The ends lost 3 bases at V and 8 bases at J; junction bases unmatched: 10. Germline V CDR1 and CDR2: KGHDR, SFDVKD. The CDR3 extends over 16 amino acids. CDR3 coding DNA: TGTGCCACCAGTGATCGGAATAGCGGGAGACGTTATGAGCAGTTCTTC. Amino acids: CATSDRNSGRRYEQFF.

This clone was counted only a few times. V usage is TRBV7-9 and J usage is TRBJ2-7; tentative D call: TRBD2 (5 bases). This CDR3 has 13 amino acids. The germline CDR1 and CDR2 sequences are SEHNR and FQNEAQ (reference sequence). Trimming shortened V by 4 bases and J by 3 bases, and 10 bases separated the two germline ends. CDR3 DNA sequence: TGTGCCAGCAGCTCGCACGGGGACTACGAGCAGTACGTC. This codes for CASSSHGDYEQYV.

This clone has only a few counts. This chain joins TRBV27 and TRBJ2-2; 7 bases match TRBD1. CDR1 is MNHEY and CDR2 is SMNVEV in the germline V gene (reference sequence). Trimming at V came to 5 bases and at J to 6 bases, leaving 3 bases not matched to a gene. The CDR3 sequence is 13 residues long. This CDR3 reads CASSTGDAGELFF. The CDR3 nucleotides are TGTGCCAGCAGTACAGGGGATGCCGGGGAGCTGTTTTTT.

In this sample, this clone turned up once. V gene TRBV18 combines with J gene TRBJ1-2; TRBD1 matches at 11 bases. The CDR3 consists of 16 residues. Germline V gene sequence: CDR1 KGHSH, CDR2 LQKENI. With 6 bases clipped from V and 1 base from J, the junction kept 7 bases outside the gene matches. CDR3 region: CASSLQGTGGNYGYTF. CDR3 bases: TGTGCCAGCTCGCTTCAGGGGACAGGGGGTAACTATGGCTACACCTTC.

The CDR3 protein is CSAGRQPHNEQFF. For the CDR3, the DNA is TGCAGCGCAGGTCGACAGCCTCACAATGAGCAGTTCTTC. The V and J genes are TRBV29-1 and TRBJ2-1, with a tentative D call TRBD1 (5 bases). The CDR3 runs to 13 residues. Trimming removed 7 bases at V and 5 bases at J, with 15 bases between. From germline, CDR1 is SQVTM and CDR2 ANQGSEA.

This chain links TRBV11-3 with TRBJ1-2; 9 bases agree with TRBD1. This CDR3 comprises 15 residues. Trimming removed 4 bases from V and 8 bases from J; junction bases left unmatched: 11. Looked up from germline, CDR1 is SGHNT and CDR2 is YENEEA. CDR3 nucleotide sequence: TGTGCCAGCAGCTCTACCCAGACAGGGGGAAGAGGCTACACCTTC. Translated, it gives CASSSTQTGGRGYTF.

The J gene is TRBJ1-2, the V gene TRBV30; D is ambiguous. Looked up from germline, CDR1 is GTSNPN and CDR2 is SVGIG (reference sequence). V shed 0 bases and J shed 2 bases, with 7 bases lying between them. The CDR3 loop spans 13 amino acids. CDR3 DNA: TGTGCCTGGAGTGTAGCACAGAACTATGGCTACACCTTC. Translating gives CAWSVAQNYGYTF.

V usage is TRBV5-1 and J usage is TRBJ2-1; 12 bases line up with TRBD1. CDR3 length: 15 amino acids. After removal of 4 bases from V and 9 bases from J, the junction contained 8 bases not matched to a gene. Germline CDR1 SGHRS, CDR2 YFSETQ. The CDR3 nucleotides read TGCGCCAGCAGCCCGGCGGGGACAGGGGGCCGTGAGCAGTTCTTC. Residues: CASSPAGTGGREQFF.

J is TRBJ2-1 and V is TRBV11-3; 7 bases are shared with TRBD1. This CDR3 is built from 15 residues. The V and J ends lost 5 bases and 7 bases, in that order; junction bases with no gene match: 11. The germline gives CDR1 SGHNT, CDR2 YENEEA. CDR3 sequence: CASSRSRQGWNEQFF. The CDR3 nucleotides are TGTGCCAGCAGCCGAAGTAGACAGGGTTGGAATGAGCAGTTCTTC.

This clone has a single count. J is TRBJ2-3 and V is TRBV5-1; 12 positions agree with TRBD2. The CDR3 is 16 residues long. The germline V gene encodes CDR1 SGHRS and CDR2 YFSETQ. Losses at the gene ends were 4 bases for V and 4 bases for J; bases not matched to a gene: 7. The CDR3 DNA sequence: TGCGCCAGCAGCACCGCTAGCGGGAGGGTGGCAGATACGCAGTATTTT. As protein: CASSTASGRVADTQYF.

The J gene is TRBJ1-6, the V gene TRBV6-5; no firm D call. Germline CDR1 and CDR2: MNHEY and SVGAGI. Trimming took 6 bases from V and 6 from J, leaving 15 bases between them. This CDR3 contains 15 residues. The DNA for the CDR3 is TGTGCCAGCAGCCCCGGGCGGGTGGCTAATTCACCCCTCCACTTT. It translates to CASSPGRVANSPLHF.

This clone appeared a few times. The chain recombines TRBV20-1 with TRBJ1-6; D is undetermined. Germline V lookup: CDR1 DFQATT, CDR2 SNEGSKA (reference sequence). Trimming removed 3 bases at V and 5 bases at J, with 14 bases between. The CDR3 sequence is 15 residues long. The CDR3 spells CSASSVRGNNSPLHF. CDR3 nucleotides: TGCAGTGCTAGTTCAGTCCGAGGGAATAATTCACCCCTCCACTTT.

This chain connects TRBV15 to TRBJ2-2; TRBD2 is a possible D gene (6 bases). Looked up from germline, CDR1 is LNHNV and CDR2 is YYDKDF (reference sequence). The CDR3 has 16 amino acids. V dropped 10 bases and J dropped 1 base, with 19 bases sitting between them. The CDR3 spells CAIAGWSELNTGELFF. The CDR3 DNA is TGTGCCATCGCGGGATGGAGTGAGCTGAACACCGGGGAGCTGTTTTTT. The variable domain in full, completed from reference TRBV15 and TRBJ2-2, reads DAMVIQNPRYQVTQFGKPVTLSCSQTLNHNVMYWYQQKSSQAPKLLFHYYDKDFNNEADTPDNFQSRRPNTSFCFLDIRSPGLGDTAMYLCAIAGWSELNTGELFFGEGSRLTVL.

The chain links TRBV5-1 to TRBJ2-7; 11 bases are shared with TRBD1. CDR1 is SGHRS, CDR2 YFSETQ, per germline. With 0 bases clipped from V and 4 bases from J, the junction kept 6 bases outside the gene matches. This CDR3 comprises 16 residues. CDR3 DNA: TGCGCCAGCAGCTTGGCGGGACAGGGGGTCGGGTACGAGCAGTACGTC. Protein sequence: CASSLAGQGVGYEQYV.

This chain joins TRBV2 and TRBJ2-1; D is undetermined. Trimming removed 6 bases from V and 2 bases from J, with 8 bases in between. The CDR3 runs 13 residues. The germline CDR1 and CDR2 sequences are SNHLY and FYNNEI. Here the CDR3 reads CASRDKTYNEQFF. The CDR3 coding sequence is TGTGCCAGCAGAGACAAAACCTACAATGAGCAGTTCTTC.

The chain joins TRBV5-6 to TRBJ2-7, with 9 bases matching TRBD1. Trimming cost V 0 bases and J 7 bases; bases outside gene matches: 8. CDR1 is SGHDT and CDR2 is YYEEEE in the germline V gene. There are 15 residues in the CDR3. The CDR3 region has the DNA TGTGCCAGCAGCTTGGCCCAAGGACAGGGGCAAGAGCAGTACGTC. Amino acids: CASSLAQGQGQEQYV.

This clone was observed a few times. CDR3 DNA: TGCAGCGCCCAGGGTATGGGAAATGAAAAACTGTTTTTT. As protein: CSAQGMGNEKLFF. This chain links TRBV29-1 with TRBJ1-4; a weak D match, TRBD1 (5 bases). V lost 7 bases to trimming and J lost 5 bases, with 14 bases between them. CDR1 is SQVTM, CDR2 ANQGSEA, per germline. There are 13 residues in the CDR3.

The chain uses TRBV7-2 and TRBJ2-1, with 9 bases lining up with TRBD2. The J segment lost 8 bases and the V segment lost 2 bases, leaving 7 bases of the junction unmatched. The CDR3 runs 15 residues. In germline, CDR1 is SGHTA, CDR2 FQGNSA. CDR3 coding DNA: TGTGCCAGCAGCTTAATGGCGGGGGGGCGCGATGAGCAGTTCTTC. It encodes CASSLMAGGRDEQFF.

Many counts were recorded for this clone. CDR3 amino acids: CASSVEAANSPLHF. The CDR3 DNA reads as TGTGCCAGCAGCGTAGAGGCGGCTAATTCACCCCTCCACTTT. This chain connects TRBV9 to TRBJ1-6; no reliable D call. Trimming shortened V by 0 bases and J by 6 bases, and 7 bases separated the two germline ends. Germline values: CDR1 SGDLS, CDR2 YYNGEE. The CDR3 runs 14 residues.

The rearrangement uses TRBV4-1 and TRBJ2-3; the match to TRBD2 covers 8 bases. Germline CDR1 reads MGHRA; CDR2 reads YSYEKL. The CDR3 length is 16 residues. J lost 4 bases, V lost 3 bases, and 9 bases had no gene match. CDR3 region: CASSHTGTRYPDTQYF. In DNA form, the CDR3 reads TGCGCCAGCAGCCACACCGGGACTAGATACCCAGATACGCAGTATTTT.